The present T cell receptor (beta chain) was sequenced within a study of CD8 T cells in ankylosing spondylitis. This clonotype was detected only a few times. Its antigen is not known. Looked up from germline, CDR1 is SGHKS and CDR2 is YYEKEE (reference sequence). The CDR3 totals 15 residues. V was clipped by 3 bases and J by 5 bases; unmatched bases: 4. Points from the study as a whole: Researchers report that disease-linked clones proved CD8+ and relatively rare in peripheral blood. Significant enrichment of disease-linked clones was reported in matched ankylosing spondylitis synovial fluid.

TCRdb re-analysed the 5' RACE reads in MiXCR, keeping a single row per CDR3 protein. The profile covers about 220,000 distinct CDR3 sequences, with about a quarter appearing a single time and under 8% taken by the ten largest. This receptor was obtained from a male donor with ankylosing spondylitis or in good health (not recorded which). The sample comprised blood, either unsorted or a sorted T cell fraction (not recorded which). V gene TRBV5-5 combines with J gene TRBJ2-1, with 11 bases identical to TRBD2. CDR3 bases: TGTGCCAGCAGCTCCCGACTAGCGGGGAACAATGAGCAGTTCTTC. It codes for CASSSRLAGNNEQFF.